This T cell receptor beta chain was retrieved from a study of blood T cell repertoires in COVID-19. Study background: In each case, the material was cDNA or gDNA derived from T cells, B-cell-depleted T cells, or PBMCs.

Libraries were prepared by immunoSEQ multiplex PCR; TCRdb keeps only in-frame clonotypes and omits some of them. The sample lists around 230,000 clones, about 86% occurring once. Participant ages covered 18 to 89 years across 20 to 30 US areas. Self-reported history from a screening survey and questionnaire set each donor's cohort. The CDR3 is 17 amino acids. This clone came up a few times. What was sequenced was PBMCs or T cells enriched from blood (not recorded which). The genes are TRBV21-1 and TRBJ2-2; the tabulated D call, TRBD2, remains unverified against the DNA. TRBV21-1 corresponds to a pseudogene. The clonotype originates from a woman between 35 and 50 years old with acute COVID-19. CDR3 amino acids: CASSKGLSGRTTGELFF. The CDR3 nucleotides read TGTGCCAGCAGCAAAGGGTTAAGCGGGCGGACCACCGGGGAGCTGTTTTTT.